The text below deals with one T cell receptor beta chain. Its antigen is undetermined. The data are from a study of T cell repertoires in cytomegalovirus infection. The CDR3 totals 13 residues. Trimming pared 3 bases from V and 1 base from J, leaving 7 bases between. The germline V gene has CDR1 MDHEN and CDR2 SYDVKM. Broader study findings: Cumulated frequencies of public TCR beta families served to identify carriers of CMV plus the relevant HLA.

Each CDR3 protein gets one entry after TCRdb re-called the reads with MiXCR. The sample lists 80,000 to 130,000 distinct CDR3 sequences; more than 20% were seen once. The source is a human donor in good health (CMV status not recorded). Some clones in this sample may be carry-over from other donors' samples. The sequenced material came from CD8+ T cells from PBMCs. This chain joins TRBV28 and TRBJ2-7, with D unresolved. The DNA of the CDR3 is TGTGCCAGCAGTTTTGGCAGGTCCTACGAGCAGTACTTC. It codes for CASSFGRSYEQYF.